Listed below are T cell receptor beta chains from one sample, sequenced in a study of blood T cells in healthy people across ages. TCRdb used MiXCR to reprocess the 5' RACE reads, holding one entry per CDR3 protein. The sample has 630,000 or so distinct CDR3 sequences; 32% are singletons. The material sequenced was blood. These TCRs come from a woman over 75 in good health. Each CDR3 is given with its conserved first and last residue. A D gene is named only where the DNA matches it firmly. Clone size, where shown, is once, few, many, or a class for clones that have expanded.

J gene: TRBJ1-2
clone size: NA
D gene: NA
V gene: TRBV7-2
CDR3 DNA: TGTGCCAGCAGCCCCCCCTCCGCGGGGTTAGACTATGGCTACACCTTC
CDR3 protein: CASSPPSAGLDYGYTF

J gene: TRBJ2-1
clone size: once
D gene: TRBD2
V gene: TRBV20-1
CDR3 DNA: TGCAGTGCTAGCGGGGGGGCTAACAATGAGCAGTTCTTC
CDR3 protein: CSASGGANNEQFF

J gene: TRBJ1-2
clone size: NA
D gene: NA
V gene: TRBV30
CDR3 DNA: TGTGCCTGGATGGGGACGGAACTAGGCGGCTACACCTTC
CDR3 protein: CAWMGTELGGYTF

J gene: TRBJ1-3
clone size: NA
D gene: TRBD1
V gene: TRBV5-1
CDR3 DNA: TGCGCCAGCAGCCCGGGACAGGGGGCATACACCATATATTTT
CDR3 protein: CASSPGQGAYTIYF

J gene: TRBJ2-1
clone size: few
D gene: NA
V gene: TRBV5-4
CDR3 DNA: TGTGCCAGCAGCTCACTTTACGGTAGCTCCTACAATGAGCAGTTCTTC
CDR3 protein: CASSSLYGSSYNEQFF

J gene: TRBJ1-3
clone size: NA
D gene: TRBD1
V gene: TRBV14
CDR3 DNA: TGTGCCAGCAGCCATAATCTGAGGGGGCTTGGAAACACCATATATTTT
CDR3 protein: CASSHNLRGLGNTIYF

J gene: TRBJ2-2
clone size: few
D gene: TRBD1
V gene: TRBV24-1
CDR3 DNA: TGTGCCTCCCAGGGGGCAGGCGGTACCGGGGAGCTGTTTTTT
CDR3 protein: CASQGAGGTGELFF

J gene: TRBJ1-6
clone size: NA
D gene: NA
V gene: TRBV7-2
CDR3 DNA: TGTGCCAGCAGCTTAGAGGGGGTTATGAATAATTCACCCCTCCACTTT
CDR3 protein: CASSLEGVMNNSPLHF

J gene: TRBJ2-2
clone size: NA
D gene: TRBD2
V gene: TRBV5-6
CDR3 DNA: TGTGCCAGCAGCTGGGGGACTAGCGGGGCCGTCTGGACCGGGGAGCTGTTTTTT
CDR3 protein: CASSWGTSGAVWTGELFF

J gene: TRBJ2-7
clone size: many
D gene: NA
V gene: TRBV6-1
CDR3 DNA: TGTGCCAGCAGTGGACTGGGGGACTCCTACGAGCAGTACTTC
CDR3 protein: CASSGLGDSYEQYF